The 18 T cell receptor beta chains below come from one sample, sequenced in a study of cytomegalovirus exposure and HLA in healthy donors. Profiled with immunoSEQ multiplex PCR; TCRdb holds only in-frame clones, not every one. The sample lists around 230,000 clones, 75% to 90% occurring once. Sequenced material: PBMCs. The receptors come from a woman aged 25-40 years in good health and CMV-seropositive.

CDR3 nucleotides: TGTGCCAGCAGCTTACAGGGGGCCCCCTCTGGGGCCAACGTCCTGACTTTC. Amino acid sequence: CASSLQGAPSGANVLTF. The V and J genes are TRBV7-3 and TRBJ2-6; 8 bases agree with TRBD1. The CDR3 spans 17 residues. V trimming: 2 bases; J trimming: 0 bases; junction bases outside the gene matches: 3. The germline V gene has CDR1 SGHTA and CDR2 FQGTGA.

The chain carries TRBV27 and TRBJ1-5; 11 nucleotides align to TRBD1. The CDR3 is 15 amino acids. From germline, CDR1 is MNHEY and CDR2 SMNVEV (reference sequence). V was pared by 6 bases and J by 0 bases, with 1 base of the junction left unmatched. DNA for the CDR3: TGTGCCAGCAGAGGGACAGGGGGTAGCAATCAGCCCCAGCATTTT. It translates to CASRGTGGSNQPQHF.

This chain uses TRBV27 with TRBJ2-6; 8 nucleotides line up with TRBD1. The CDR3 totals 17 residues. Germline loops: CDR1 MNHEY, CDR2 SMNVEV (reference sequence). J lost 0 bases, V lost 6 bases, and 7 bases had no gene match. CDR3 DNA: TGTGCCAGCAGGACGGACAGGGTCAGCTCTGGGGCCAACGTCCTGACTTTC. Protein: CASRTDRVSSGANVLTF.

The CDR3 sequence: CASSFLAVASDTQYF. CDR3 coding DNA: TGCGCCAGCAGCTTCCTAGCGGTAGCTAGCGATACGCAGTATTTT. This chain joins TRBV5-1 and TRBJ2-3; the match to TRBD2 covers 7 bases. The V gene's germline CDR1 is SGHRS and CDR2 YFSETQ. The CDR3 consists of 15 residues. V lost 2 bases to trimming and J lost 6 bases; unmatched junction nucleotides: 9.

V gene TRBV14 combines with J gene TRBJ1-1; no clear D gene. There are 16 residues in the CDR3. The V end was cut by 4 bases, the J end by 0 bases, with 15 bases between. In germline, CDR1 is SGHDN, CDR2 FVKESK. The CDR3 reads CASSRGLTGMNTEAFF. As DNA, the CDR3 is TGTGCCAGCAGCCGCGGACTGACGGGAATGAACACTGAAGCTTTCTTT.

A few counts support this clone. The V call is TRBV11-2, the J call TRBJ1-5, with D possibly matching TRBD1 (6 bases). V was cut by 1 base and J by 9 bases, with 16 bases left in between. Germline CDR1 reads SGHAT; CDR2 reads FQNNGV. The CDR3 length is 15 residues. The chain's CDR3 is CASSLGSGVEGPQHF. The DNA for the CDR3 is TGTGCCAGCAGCTTAGGGTCAGGGGTTGAGGGGCCCCAGCATTTT.

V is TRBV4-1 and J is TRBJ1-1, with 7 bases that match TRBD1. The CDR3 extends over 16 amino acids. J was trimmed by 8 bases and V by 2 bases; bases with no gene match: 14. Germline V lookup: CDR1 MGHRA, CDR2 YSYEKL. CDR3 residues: CASSQQGNKGAGEAFF. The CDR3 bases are TGCGCCAGCAGCCAACAAGGAAACAAGGGGGCCGGGGAAGCTTTCTTT.

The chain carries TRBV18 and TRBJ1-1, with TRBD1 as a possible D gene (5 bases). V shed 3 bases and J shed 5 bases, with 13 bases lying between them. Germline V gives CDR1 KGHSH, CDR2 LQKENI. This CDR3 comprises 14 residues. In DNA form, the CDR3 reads TGTGCCAGCTCACCCGGACAAATCAGAACTGAAGCTTTCTTT. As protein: CASSPGQIRTEAFF.

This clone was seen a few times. The DNA for the CDR3 is TGTGCCTGGATCCCCGACAGGGACTATGGCTACACCTTC. It is translated as CAWIPDRDYGYTF. The chain recombines TRBV30 with TRBJ1-2; 7 bases agree with TRBD1. From germline, CDR1 is GTSNPN and CDR2 SVGIG (reference sequence). The CDR3 extends over 13 amino acids. V shed 4 bases, J shed 3 bases, and the junction held 5 bases outside the gene matches.

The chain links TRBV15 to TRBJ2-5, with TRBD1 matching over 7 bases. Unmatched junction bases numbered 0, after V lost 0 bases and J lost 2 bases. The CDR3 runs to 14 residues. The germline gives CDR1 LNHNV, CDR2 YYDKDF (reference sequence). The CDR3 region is CATSRDRGQETQYF. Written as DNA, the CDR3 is TGTGCCACCAGCAGAGACAGGGGGCAAGAGACCCAGTACTTC.

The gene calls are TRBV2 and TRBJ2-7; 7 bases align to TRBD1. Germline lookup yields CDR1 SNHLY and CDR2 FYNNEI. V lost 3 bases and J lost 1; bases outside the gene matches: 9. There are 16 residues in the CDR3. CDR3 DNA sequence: TGTGCCAGCAGTGAGGCCCGGGCAGGGGGTTCCTACGAGCAGTACTTC. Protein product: CASSEARAGGSYEQYF.

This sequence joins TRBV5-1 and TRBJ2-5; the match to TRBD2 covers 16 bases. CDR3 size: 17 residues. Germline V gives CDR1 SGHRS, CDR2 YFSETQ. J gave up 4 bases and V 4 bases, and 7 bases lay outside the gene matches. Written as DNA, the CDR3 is TGCGCCAGCAGCCCGGGACTAGCGGGAGGGCCGAGAGAGACCCAGTACTTC. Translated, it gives CASSPGLAGGPRETQYF.

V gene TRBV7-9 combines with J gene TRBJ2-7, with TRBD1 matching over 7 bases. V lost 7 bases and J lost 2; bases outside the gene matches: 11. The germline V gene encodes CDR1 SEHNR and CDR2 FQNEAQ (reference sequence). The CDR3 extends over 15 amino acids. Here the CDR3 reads CASTTFDREAYEQYF. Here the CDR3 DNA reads TGTGCCAGCACCACCTTCGACAGGGAAGCCTACGAGCAGTACTTC.

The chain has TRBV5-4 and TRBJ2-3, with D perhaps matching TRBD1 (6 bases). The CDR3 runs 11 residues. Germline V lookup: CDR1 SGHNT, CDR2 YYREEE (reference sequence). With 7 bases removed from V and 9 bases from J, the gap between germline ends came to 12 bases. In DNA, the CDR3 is TGTGCCAGCCTTCGACAGGAAACGCAGTATTTT. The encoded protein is CASLRQETQYF.

CDR3 DNA: TGTGCCAGCAGGGACCGGGACTGGACGAACACCGGGGAGCTGTTTTTT. Its translation: CASRDRDWTNTGELFF. The rearrangement joins TRBV27 to TRBJ2-2, with D possibly being TRBD2 (6 bases). The ends were cut back, 6 bases at V and 0 bases at J, with 14 bases in the middle. Germline CDR1 is MNHEY and CDR2 is SMNVEV (reference sequence). The CDR3 length is 16 residues.

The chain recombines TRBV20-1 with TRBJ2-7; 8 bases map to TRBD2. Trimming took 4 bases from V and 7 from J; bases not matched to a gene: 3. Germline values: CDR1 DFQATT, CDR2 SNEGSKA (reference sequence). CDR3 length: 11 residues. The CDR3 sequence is CSATRLAEQYF. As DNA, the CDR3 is TGCAGTGCTACAAGACTAGCGGAGCAGTACTTC.

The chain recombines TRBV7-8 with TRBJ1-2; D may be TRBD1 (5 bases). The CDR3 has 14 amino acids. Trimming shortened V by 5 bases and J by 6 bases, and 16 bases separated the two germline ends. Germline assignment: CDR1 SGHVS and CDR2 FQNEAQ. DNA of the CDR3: TGTGCCAGCAGCCCCATACCCAGGGCCCATGGCTACACCTTC. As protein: CASSPIPRAHGYTF. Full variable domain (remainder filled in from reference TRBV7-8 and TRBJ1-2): GAGVSQSPRYKVAKRGQDVALRCDPISGHVSLFWYQQALGQGPEFLTYFQNEAQLDKSGLPSDRFFAERPEGSVSTLKIQRTQQEDSAVYLCASSPIPRAHGYTFGSGTRLTVV.

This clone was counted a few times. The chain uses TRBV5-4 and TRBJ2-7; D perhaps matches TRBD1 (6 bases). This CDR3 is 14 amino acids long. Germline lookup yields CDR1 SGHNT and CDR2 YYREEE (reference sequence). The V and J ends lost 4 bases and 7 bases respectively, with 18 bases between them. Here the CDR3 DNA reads TGTGCCAGCAGCGGCGGAGGACAGCTCGATGAGCAGTACTTC. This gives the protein CASSGGGQLDEQYF.